This T cell receptor beta chain came from a study of blood T cell repertoires in COVID-19. As for the study in general: There were acute and convalescent COVID-19 samples, and they came from the United States, Italy and Spain. PBMCs, B-cell-depleted T cells, or T cells were the source of the cDNA or gDNA that made up the material.

In the authors' workflow: Estimates of nucleated cell counts were drawn from the amplification of reference gene primers. Assay used: immunoSEQ multiplex PCR; TCRdb lists only in-frame clones, some missing. V, J and clone size were drawn from that table, and D and trimming were deduced from the DNA. The table records 100,000 to 150,000 clones, just over 70% of them present only once. CDR1 and CDR2 from the germline V gene are SGHTA and FQGNSA. Trimming took off 5 bases at V and 5 bases at J, with 10 bases between the two ends. The CDR3 is made up of 13 amino acids. Input material: peripheral blood. The TCR sequence derives from a human donor with acute or convalescent COVID-19. The donor label of this sample is uncertain. The gene calls are TRBV7-2 and TRBJ1-5, with unresolved D. CDR3 region: CASSARLDQPQHF. CDR3 nucleotide sequence: TGTGCCAGCAGCGCGAGACTAGATCAGCCCCAGCATTTT.